This T cell receptor beta chain stems from a study of beta chain features in type 1 diabetes. TCRB transcripts that were expressed got sequenced, as all of the isolated RNA had been reverse transcribed. This table comes from immunoSEQ multiplex PCR, and its TCRdb copy is limited to in-frame clones, with some not included. Of some 300,000 clones in the sample, about 8% were seen once. The CDR3 runs to 13 residues. Germline CDR1 is LNHDA and CDR2 is SQIVND (reference sequence). V lost 8 bases to trimming and J lost 0 bases, with 10 bases between them. A few counts support this clone. V is TRBV19 and J is TRBJ1-1; possibly TRBD1 for D (6 bases). The specimen sequenced was central memory CD4+ T cells from blood. This receptor was taken from a woman younger than 35 in good health. The CDR3 sequence is CASGTTLNTEAFF. Here the CDR3 DNA reads TGTGCCAGTGGGACAACCTTGAACACTGAAGCTTTCTTT.